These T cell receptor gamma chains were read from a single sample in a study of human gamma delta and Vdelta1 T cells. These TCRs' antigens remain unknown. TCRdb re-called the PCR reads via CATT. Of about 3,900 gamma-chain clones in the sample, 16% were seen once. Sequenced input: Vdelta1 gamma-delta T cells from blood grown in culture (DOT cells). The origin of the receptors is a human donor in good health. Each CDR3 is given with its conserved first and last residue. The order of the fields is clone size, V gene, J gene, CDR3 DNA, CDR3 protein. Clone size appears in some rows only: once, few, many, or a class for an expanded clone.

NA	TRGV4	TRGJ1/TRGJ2	TGTGCCACCTGGGGTACCTCCTTAGGTGGTAAGAAACTCTTT	CATWGTSLGGKKLF
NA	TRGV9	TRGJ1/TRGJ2	TGTGCCTTGTGGGAGAAGAAACTCTTT	CALWEKKLF
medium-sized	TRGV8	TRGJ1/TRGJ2	TGTGCCACCTGGGATAGGCCGGATTATAAGAAACTCTTT	CATWDRPDYKKLF
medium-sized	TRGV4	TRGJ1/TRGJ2	TGTGCCACCTGGGATCCGTTTTATTATAAGAAACTCTTT	CATWDPFYYKKLF
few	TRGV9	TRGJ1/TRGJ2	TGTGCCTTGTGGGTGACATATTATAAGAAACTCTTT	CALWVTYYKKLF
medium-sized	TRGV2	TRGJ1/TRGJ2	TGTGCCACCTGGGACGGGCGCGAGAAACTCTTT	CATWDGREKLF
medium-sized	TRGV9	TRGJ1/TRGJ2	TGTGCCTTGTGGGACCAGAGGGGGAAACTCTTT	CALWDQRGKLF
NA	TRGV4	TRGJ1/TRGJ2	TGTGCCACCTGGGATGGGCCGGCCCCCAAGGTCCTCTTTAAGAAACTCTTT	CATWDGPAPKVLFKKLF
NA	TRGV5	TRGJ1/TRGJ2	TGTGCCACCTGGGACAGGCCCGTGGTATCGGTTAGCTATTATTATAAGAAACTCTTT	CATWDRPVVSVSYYYKKLF
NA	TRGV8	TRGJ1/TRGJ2	TGTGCCACCTGGGATTGGAGACCTTATTATAAGAAACTCTTT	CATWDWRPYYKKLF
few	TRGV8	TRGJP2	TGTGCCACCTGGGAAACTAGAAGTAGTGATTGGATCAAGACGTTT	CATWETRSSDWIKTF
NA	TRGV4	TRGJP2	TGTGCCACCTGGGATGCATATAGTAGTGATTGGATCAAGACGTTT	CATWDAYSSDWIKTF
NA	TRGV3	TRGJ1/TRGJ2	TGTGCCACCTGGGACAGGCCTGGTAGGTATTATAAGAAACTCTTT	CATWDRPGRYYKKLF
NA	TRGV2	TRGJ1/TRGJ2	TGTGCCACCTGGGACGGTTCTTATTATAAGAAACTCTTT	CATWDGSYYKKLF
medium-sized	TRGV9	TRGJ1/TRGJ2	TGTGCCTTGTGGACTAGACCCCCTTATAAGAAACTCTTT	CALWTRPPYKKLF
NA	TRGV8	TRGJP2	TGTGCCACCTGGGACAAACACGGATCAGGCGATTGGATCAAGACGTTT	CATWDKHGSGDWIKTF
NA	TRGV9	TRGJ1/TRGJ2	TGTGCCTTGTGGGAGGCCACGAGGGGATATAAGAAACTCTTT	CALWEATRGYKKLF
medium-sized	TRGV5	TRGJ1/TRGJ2	TGTGCCACCTGGGACAGGCCGCATTATAAGAAACTCTTT	CATWDRPHYKKLF
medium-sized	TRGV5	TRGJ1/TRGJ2	TGTGCCACCTGGGAGCGTTATAAGAAACTCTTT	CATWERYKKLF
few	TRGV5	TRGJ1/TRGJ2	TGTGCCACCTGGGACCACGCCGATTATAAGAAACTCTTT	CATWDHADYKKLF
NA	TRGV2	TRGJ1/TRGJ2	TGTGCCACCTGGGACGGAGCGGACCGTTATAAGAAACTCTTT	CATWDGADRYKKLF
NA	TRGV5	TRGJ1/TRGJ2	TGTGCCACCTGGGACATACCTTATTATAAGAAACTCTTT	CATWDIPYYKKLF
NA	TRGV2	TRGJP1	TGTGCCACCTGGGACGGGGACACTGGTTGGTTCAAGATATTT	CATWDGDTGWFKIF
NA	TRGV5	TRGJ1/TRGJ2	TGTGCCACCTGGGACTATGAGAATTATTATAAGAAACTCTTT	CATWDYENYYKKLF